This is a list of T cell receptor beta chains from one sample in a study of T cell responses to AZD1222 COVID-19 vaccine. TCRdb's copy holds only in-frame clones and misses some; the assay was immunoSEQ multiplex PCR. The sample records about 150,000 clones, less than 90% being singletons. The material was peripheral blood, obtained on day 0 of AZD1222 vaccination. Every receptor here comes from an adult in good health. Both conserved end residues are part of each CDR3. The D gene is left open where the match is weak. Expanded clones are given a class, and other clones once, few, many or no size at all.

d_call,j_call,v_call,clone_size,cdr3_nt,cdr3_aa
.,TRBJ1-1,TRBV6-1,.,TGTGCCAGCAGTGAATCCGGGACACTGAACACTGAAGCTTTCTTT,CASSESGTLNTEAFF
TRBD1,TRBJ2-7,TRBV19,.,TGTGCCAGTGCGAGACAGGGCTCCTACGAGCAGTACTTC,CASARQGSYEQYF
TRBD1,TRBJ2-3,TRBV19,.,TGTGCCAGTAGTATGGCAGGGGGTAGCACAGATACGCAGTATTTT,CASSMAGGSTDTQYF
.,TRBJ1-2,TRBV12-5,.,TGTGCTAGTGGTTTTCTGACGGGGTATGGCTACACCTTC,CASGFLTGYGYTF
.,TRBJ2-6,TRBV19,once,TGTGCCAGTAGTATGCAGGGACCTGGGGCCAACGTCCTGACTTTC,CASSMQGPGANVLTF
.,TRBJ2-1,TRBV28,.,TGTGCCAGCAGTACCTTGGGGGGTGAGCAGTTCTTC,CASSTLGGEQFF
.,TRBJ1-6,TRBV5-1,.,TGCGCCAGCAGCTTGTCGGGGGTTGGGAATTCACCCCTCCACTTT,CASSLSGVGNSPLHF
TRBD1,TRBJ1-1,TRBV15,.,TGTGCCACCGGTCGAGACAGGGGGTTGAACACTGAAGCTTTCTTT,CATGRDRGLNTEAFF
TRBD1,TRBJ2-1,TRBV4-2,.,TGTGCCAGCAGCCCACCGGGACAGATCAATGAGCAGTTCTTC,CASSPPGQINEQFF
.,TRBJ1-4,TRBV7-2,.,TGTGCCAGCAGCTTAGGGCAGACAACTAATGAAAAACTGTTTTTT,CASSLGQTTNEKLFF
TRBD1,TRBJ1-2,TRBV9,.,TGTGCCAGCAGCCCCGGAGGACAGGTATCTAACTATGGCTACACCTTC,CASSPGGQVSNYGYTF
.,TRBJ2-5,TRBV7-8,.,TGTGCCAGCAGCTTCCCCGAAGAGACCCAGTACTTC,CASSFPEETQYF
.,TRBJ2-3,TRBV5-1,.,TGCGCCAGCAGCTGGGCTAGCGGCACAGATACGCAGTATTTT,CASSWASGTDTQYF
.,TRBJ1-2,TRBV7-2,.,TGTGCCAGCAGCTTAGCGGGGGCTAACTATGGCTACACCTTC,CASSLAGANYGYTF
TRBD1,TRBJ1-1,TRBV5-4,.,TGTGCCAGCAGCCGGACAGGGGATGCTGAAGCTTTCTTT,CASSRTGDAEAFF
TRBD1,TRBJ2-2,TRBV7-2,.,TGTGCCAGCAGCTTAACCCGACAGGGGGCGTATACCGGGGAGCTGTTTTTT,CASSLTRQGAYTGELFF
.,TRBJ1-4,TRBV4-2,.,TGTGCCAGCAGCCAGGAGGAGGAATCAACTAATGAAAAACTGTTTTTT,CASSQEEESTNEKLFF
TRBD1,TRBJ2-2,TRBV28,.,TGTGCCATCGGACGACAGACAGGGGGACCCGGGGAGCTGTTTTTT,CAIGRQTGGPGELFF
.,TRBJ1-4,TRBV4-1,.,TGCGCCAGCAGCCAAGTGAGCCGGGAACTGTTTTTT,CASSQVSRELFF
.,TRBJ2-1,TRBV11-2,.,TGTGCCAGCAGCTTAGATCGAACTACCGAAGAGCAGTTCTTC,CASSLDRTTEEQFF
TRBD1,TRBJ1-6,TRBV10-3,.,TGTGCCATCAGTGAGTCAGGGACAGGTAATTCACCCCTCCACTTT,CAISESGTGNSPLHF
TRBD1,TRBJ2-3,TRBV2,.,TGTGCCAGCAGTGACGGACAGGGTGGTTTGGATACGCAGTATTTT,CASSDGQGGLDTQYF
.,TRBJ2-3,TRBV5-4,.,TGTGCCAGCAGCTTTCCGGGGGACCCAGATACGCAGTATTTT,CASSFPGDPDTQYF
.,TRBJ2-6,TRBV7-8,.,TGTGCCAGCAGCCCAGACATATACCCCTCTGGGGCCAACGTCCTGACTTTC,CASSPDIYPSGANVLTF
.,TRBJ2-4,TRBV6-5,.,TGTGCCAGCGACCCAGGGCTAGCCAAAAACATTCAGTACTTC,CASDPGLAKNIQYF
.,TRBJ2-7,TRBV18,.,TGTGCCAGCTCACCATCGACGCGCCCCTACGAGCAGTACTTC,CASSPSTRPYEQYF
TRBD2,TRBJ2-5,TRBV19,.,TGTGCCAGTAGTACCTCTAGCGGGGGGGCAGTGGAGACCCAGTACTTC,CASSTSSGGAVETQYF
TRBD1,TRBJ1-2,TRBV10-3,.,TGTGCCATCAGTGAATGGGACAGACCTAACTATGGCTACACCTTC,CAISEWDRPNYGYTF
TRBD2,TRBJ2-2,TRBV2,once,TGTGCCAGCACCCAAGCGGGGGGAAGGACCGGGGAGCTGTTTTTT,CASTQAGGRTGELFF
TRBD1,TRBJ2-5,TRBV7-2,once,TGTGCCAGCAGCTCGGACAGGGGGCAGGTGGAGACCCAGTACTTC,CASSSDRGQVETQYF
.,TRBJ1-2,TRBV28,.,TGTGCCAGTCTCAGTCCCACTAACTATGGCTACACCTTC,CASLSPTNYGYTF
.,TRBJ2-2,TRBV6-5,once,TGTGCCAGCATCCAACGTGGCGGCACCGGGGAGCTGTTTTTT,CASIQRGGTGELFF
.,TRBJ1-1,TRBV5-4,.,TGTGCCAGCAGCACCGCGACAACAGGGAGGTTTACTGAAGCTTTCTTT,CASSTATTGRFTEAFF
.,TRBJ1-1,TRBV6-2/TRBV6-3,.,TGTGCCAGCAGTTACCCAACAGGGAGGGAAGCTTTCTTT,CASSYPTGREAFF
.,TRBJ2-7,TRBV18,once,TGTGCCAGCTCACTGGACAGGGAGGGCGAGCAGTACTTC,CASSLDREGEQYF
.,TRBJ1-5,TRBV3-1/TRBV3-2,once,TGTGCCAGCAGCCAAGACACGAGCAATCAGCCCCAGCATTTT,CASSQDTSNQPQHF
.,TRBJ2-2,TRBV2,few,TGTGCCAGCAGTGAGTTGGGTCCGAACACCGGGGAGCTGTTTTTT,CASSELGPNTGELFF
TRBD1,TRBJ2-7,TRBV6-1,.,TGTGCCAGCAGTGAGGGACAGGGTAAAGGCACCTACGAGCAGTACTTC,CASSEGQGKGTYEQYF
.,TRBJ1-3,TRBV4-3,once,TGCGCCAGCAGCCAAGACCTCCTCTCTGGAAACACCATATATTTT,CASSQDLLSGNTIYF
.,TRBJ2-7,TRBV28,.,TGTGCCACCGACGGCGGGGACCTCTTGCAGCAGTACTTC,CATDGGDLLQQYF
TRBD1,TRBJ1-3,TRBV6-6,.,TGTGCCAGCACCTCCGGACAGGTTCCCCCTAACACCATATATTTT,CASTSGQVPPNTIYF
TRBD1,TRBJ1-2,TRBV7-9,.,TGTGCCAGCAGCCCGGGAGACAGGGGAGCCACCTTC,CASSPGDRGATF
.,TRBJ2-7,TRBV2,once,TGTGCCAGCACGGGGCTTACCTACGAGCAGTACTTC,CASTGLTYEQYF
.,TRBJ2-5,TRBV5-6,once,TGTGCCAGCAGCAAGGACTGGGAAGAGACCCAGTACTTC,CASSKDWEETQYF
.,TRBJ1-6,TRBV15,.,TGTGCCACCAGCCTTCCTGGTAATCGGGCCCTCCACTTT,CATSLPGNRALHF
.,TRBJ1-6,TRBV27,.,TGTGCCAGCAGCCGCTGGGAGCTCTATAATTCACCCCTCCACTTT,CASSRWELYNSPLHF
.,TRBJ2-3,TRBV28,.,TGTGCCAGCAGTCTCCCCAGGGGCACAGATACGCAGTATTTT,CASSLPRGTDTQYF
.,TRBJ1-1,TRBV5-4,.,TGTGCCAGCAGCTTGGCCGACAGACACACTGAAGCTTTCTTT,CASSLADRHTEAFF
TRBD2,TRBJ2-3,TRBV5-1,.,TGCGCCAGCAGCTTAGGCGGGGGAGTCGCAGATACGCAGTATTTT,CASSLGGGVADTQYF
.,TRBJ1-2,TRBV6-2/TRBV6-3,.,TGTGCCAGCAGTTACTCCGTCGGAGGGAGCTATGGCTACACCTTC,CASSYSVGGSYGYTF
TRBD1,TRBJ1-5,TRBV6-1,.,TGTGCCAGCAGTGAAGTAGCGATCAGGACAGGGGCGAATCAGCCCCAGCATTTT,CASSEVAIRTGANQPQHF
TRBD2,TRBJ2-2,TRBV9,.,TGTGCCAGCAGCGTAAGCGGGGGGTACACCGGGGAGCTGTTTTTT,CASSVSGGYTGELFF
TRBD1,TRBJ1-1,TRBV25-1,.,TGTGCCAGCAGTAGACAGGGGAAGGCCACTGAAGCTTTCTTT,CASSRQGKATEAFF
TRBD1,TRBJ2-7,TRBV5-1,.,TGCGCCAGCAAACCCGTACAGGGGGGCTACGAGCAGTACTTC,CASKPVQGGYEQYF
.,TRBJ1-1,TRBV19,.,TGTGCCAGTAGTATAGGAACAAACAATATTAACACTGAAGCTTTCTTT,CASSIGTNNINTEAFF
.,TRBJ2-7,TRBV9,once,TGTGCCAGCAGCACATCCCCGGGGGCTGGCGACGAGCAGTACTTC,CASSTSPGAGDEQYF